This T cell receptor beta chain comes out of a study of CD8 T cells in Susac syndrome. The study's findings and limits: The study conceded that its TCR sequencing and HLA analysis involved relatively few individuals.

With random hexamers, reverse transcription was performed on about 0.5 to 1 ug of RNA. TCR beta CDR3 was amplified by immunoSEQ covering 54 Vbeta and 13 Jbeta. One entry per CDR3 protein, called by TCRdb with MiXCR from the immunoSEQ multiplex PCR reads. The sample yields more than 95,000 distinct CDR3 sequences, around 94% seen once. Remarks on this clonotype: What it recognizes is unknown.

Germline V gene data show CDR1 as DFQATT and CDR2 as SNEGSKA (reference sequence). Trimming removed 1 base from V and 6 bases from J; junction bases left unmatched: 2. The CDR3 spans 13 residues. This sequence originates from a human donor in good health. Sequenced material: CD4+ T cells from PBMCs. The chain recombines TRBV20-1 with TRBJ1-4, with TRBD1 identical over 7 bases. The CDR3 protein is CSARAGTDEKLFF. The CDR3 DNA is TGCAGTGCTAGAGCAGGGACAGATGAAAAACTGTTTTTT.